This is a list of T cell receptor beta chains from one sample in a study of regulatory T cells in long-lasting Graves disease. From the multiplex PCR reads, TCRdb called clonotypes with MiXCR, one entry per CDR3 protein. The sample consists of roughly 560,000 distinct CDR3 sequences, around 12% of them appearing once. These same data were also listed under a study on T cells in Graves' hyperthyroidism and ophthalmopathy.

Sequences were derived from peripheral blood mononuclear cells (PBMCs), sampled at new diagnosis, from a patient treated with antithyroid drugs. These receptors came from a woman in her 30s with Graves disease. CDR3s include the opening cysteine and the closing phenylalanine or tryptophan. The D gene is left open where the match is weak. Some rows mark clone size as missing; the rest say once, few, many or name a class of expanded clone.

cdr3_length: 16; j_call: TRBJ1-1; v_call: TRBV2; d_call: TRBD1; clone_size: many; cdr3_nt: TGTGCCACCTTTGCGACAGGGGCGGTATTGAACACTGAAGCTTTCTTT; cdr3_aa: CATFATGAVLNTEAFF
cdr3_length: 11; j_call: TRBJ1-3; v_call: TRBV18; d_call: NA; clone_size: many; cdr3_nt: TGTGCCAGCTCATTTAGAAACACCATATATTTT; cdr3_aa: CASSFRNTIYF
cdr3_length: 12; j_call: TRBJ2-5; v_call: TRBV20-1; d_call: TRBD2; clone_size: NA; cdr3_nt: TGCAGTGCGAGACTAGCGGGAGGCTCACAGTACTTC; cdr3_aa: CSARLAGGSQYF
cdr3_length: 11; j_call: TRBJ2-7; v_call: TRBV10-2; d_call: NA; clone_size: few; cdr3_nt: TGCGCCAGTGGACAGCCCTACGAGCAGTACTTC; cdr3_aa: CASGQPYEQYF
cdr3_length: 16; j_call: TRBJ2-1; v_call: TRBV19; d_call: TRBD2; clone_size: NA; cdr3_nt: TGTGCCAGTAGTCCCCAGGGACTAGCGGGATACAATGAGCAGTTCTTC; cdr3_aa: CASSPQGLAGYNEQFF
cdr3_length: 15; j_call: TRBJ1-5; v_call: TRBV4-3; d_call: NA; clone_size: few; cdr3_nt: TGCGCCAGCAGCCAAGATAGACTGCCGGTTTTGCCCCAGCATTTT; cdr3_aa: CASSQDRLPVLPQHF
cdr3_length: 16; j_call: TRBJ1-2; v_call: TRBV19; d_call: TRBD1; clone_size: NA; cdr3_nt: TGTGCCAGTAGTATTACCCCGCGAACAGGGGCCACTTACTACACCTTC; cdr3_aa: CASSITPRTGATYYTF
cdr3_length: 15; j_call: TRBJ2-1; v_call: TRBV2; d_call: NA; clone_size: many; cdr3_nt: TGTGCCAGCTTAGGACTATCTAGCTCCTACAATGAGCAGTTCTTC; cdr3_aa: CASLGLSSSYNEQFF
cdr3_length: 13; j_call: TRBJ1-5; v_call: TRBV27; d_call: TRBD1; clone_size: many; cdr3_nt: TGTGCCAGCAGTTTCAGGGGGCATCAGCCCCAGCATTTT; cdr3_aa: CASSFRGHQPQHF
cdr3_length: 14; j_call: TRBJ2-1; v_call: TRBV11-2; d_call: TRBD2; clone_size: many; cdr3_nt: TGTGCCAGCAGCTTAGATTGGGGAGGGAATGAGCAGTTCTTC; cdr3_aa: CASSLDWGGNEQFF
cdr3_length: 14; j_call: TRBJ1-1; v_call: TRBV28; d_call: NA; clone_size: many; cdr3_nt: TGTGCCAGCAGTTTTGTGCGGGCGCACACTGAAGCTTTCTTT; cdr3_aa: CASSFVRAHTEAFF
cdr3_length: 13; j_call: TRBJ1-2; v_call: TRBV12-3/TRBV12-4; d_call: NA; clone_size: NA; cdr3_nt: TGTGCCAGCAGCGCTCCCGGGACGGGTGGCTACACCTTC; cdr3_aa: CASSAPGTGGYTF
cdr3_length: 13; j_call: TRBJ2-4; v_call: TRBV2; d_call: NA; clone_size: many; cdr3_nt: TGTGCCAGCAGTGAGAGATTTTGGAACATTCAGTACTTC; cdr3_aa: CASSERFWNIQYF
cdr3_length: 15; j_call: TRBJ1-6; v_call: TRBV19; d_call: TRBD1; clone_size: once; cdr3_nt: TGTGCCAGTAGGACGGCAGGGGGGGGGGATTCACCCCTCCACTTT; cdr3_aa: CASRTAGGGDSPLHF
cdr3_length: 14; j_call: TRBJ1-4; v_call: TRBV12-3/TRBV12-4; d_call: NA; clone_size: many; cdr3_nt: TGTGCCAGCAGCGTTTTCGGGCCAAATGAAAAACTGTTTTTT; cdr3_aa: CASSVFGPNEKLFF
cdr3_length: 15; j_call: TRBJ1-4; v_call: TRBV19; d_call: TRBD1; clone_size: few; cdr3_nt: TGTGCCAGTAGGAGGACAGGAGTGACGAGCGAAAAACTGTTTTTT; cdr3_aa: CASRRTGVTSEKLFF
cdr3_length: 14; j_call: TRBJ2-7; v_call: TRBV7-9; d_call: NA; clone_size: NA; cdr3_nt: TGTGCCAGCAGCTCCCGGAGGGAATCCTACGAGCAGTACTTC; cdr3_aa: CASSSRRESYEQYF
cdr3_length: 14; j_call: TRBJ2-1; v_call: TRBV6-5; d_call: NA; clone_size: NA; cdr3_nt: TGTGCCAGCAGTTTTATAGAGCCCTACAATGAGCAGTTCTTC; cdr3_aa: CASSFIEPYNEQFF
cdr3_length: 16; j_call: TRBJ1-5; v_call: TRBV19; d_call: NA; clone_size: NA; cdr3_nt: TGTGCCAGTAGTATAGGTGGGGGCTTGAGCAATCAGCCCCAGCATTTT; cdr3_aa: CASSIGGGLSNQPQHF
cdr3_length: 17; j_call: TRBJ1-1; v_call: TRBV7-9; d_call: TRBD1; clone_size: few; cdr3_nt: TGTGCCAGCAGCCATAGTTTTGGACAGGGGAAGAACACTGAAGCTTTCTTT; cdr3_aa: CASSHSFGQGKNTEAFF
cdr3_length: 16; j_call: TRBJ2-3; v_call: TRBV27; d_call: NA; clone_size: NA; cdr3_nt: TGTGCCAGCAGTTTAAATTCCGCGGGACACTCAAATACGCAGTATTTT; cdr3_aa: CASSLNSAGHSNTQYF
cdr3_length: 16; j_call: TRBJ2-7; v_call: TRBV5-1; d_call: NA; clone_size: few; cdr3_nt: TGCGCCAGCAGCCCCTGGGCGTATGGTCGAGGCTACGAGCAGTACTTC; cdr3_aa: CASSPWAYGRGYEQYF
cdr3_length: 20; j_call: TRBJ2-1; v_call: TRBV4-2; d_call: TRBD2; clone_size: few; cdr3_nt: TGTGCCAGCAGCCAAGATCCGGTATGGCTAGCGGGAGGAAAATACAATGAGCAGTTCTTC; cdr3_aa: CASSQDPVWLAGGKYNEQFF
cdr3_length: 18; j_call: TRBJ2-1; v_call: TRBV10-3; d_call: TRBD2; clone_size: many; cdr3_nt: TGTGCCATCAGTGAGTTGGCGAGCGGGAGTGGATCCTACAATGAGCAGTTCTTC; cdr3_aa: CAISELASGSGSYNEQFF
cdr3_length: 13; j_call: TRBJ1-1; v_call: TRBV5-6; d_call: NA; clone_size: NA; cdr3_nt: TGTGCCAGCAGCCCGACGATGAACACTGAAGCTTTCTTT; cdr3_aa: CASSPTMNTEAFF
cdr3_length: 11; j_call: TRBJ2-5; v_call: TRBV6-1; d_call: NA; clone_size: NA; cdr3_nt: TGTGCCAGCAGTCAAACAGAGACCCAGTACTTC; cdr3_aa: CASSQTETQYF
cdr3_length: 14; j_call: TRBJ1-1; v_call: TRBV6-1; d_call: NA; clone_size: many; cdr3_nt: TGTGCCAGCAGTGAAATAGGGTTGAACACTGAAGCTTTCTTT; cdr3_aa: CASSEIGLNTEAFF
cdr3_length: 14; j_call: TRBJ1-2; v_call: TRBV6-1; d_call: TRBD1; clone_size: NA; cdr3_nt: TGTGCCAGCACCCGAGACAGGGCCCTCTATGGCTACACCTTC; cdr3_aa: CASTRDRALYGYTF
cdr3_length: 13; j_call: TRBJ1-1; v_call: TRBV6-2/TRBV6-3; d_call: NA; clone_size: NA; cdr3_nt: TGTGCCAGCAGCCTCTACTTCAACACTGAAGCTTTCTTT; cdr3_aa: CASSLYFNTEAFF
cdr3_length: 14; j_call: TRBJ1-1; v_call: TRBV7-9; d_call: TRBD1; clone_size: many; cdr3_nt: TGTGCCAGCAGCGGCCGGGACAGGGTTACTGAAGCTTTCTTT; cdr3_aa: CASSGRDRVTEAFF
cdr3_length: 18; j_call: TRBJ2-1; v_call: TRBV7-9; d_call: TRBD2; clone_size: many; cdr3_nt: TGTGCCAGCAGCTTAGTTGTTGTGACTAGCGGGAGCCCCAATGAGCAGTTCTTC; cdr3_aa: CASSLVVVTSGSPNEQFF
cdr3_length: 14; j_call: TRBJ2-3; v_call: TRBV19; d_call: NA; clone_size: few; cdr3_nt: TGTGCCAGTAGTATAGCCCCAAACACAGATACGCAGTATTTT; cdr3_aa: CASSIAPNTDTQYF
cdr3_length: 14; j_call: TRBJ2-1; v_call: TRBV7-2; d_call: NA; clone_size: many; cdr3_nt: TGTGCCAGCAGCGGAGGGGGAGGAAGATATGAGCAGTTCTTC; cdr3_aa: CASSGGGGRYEQFF
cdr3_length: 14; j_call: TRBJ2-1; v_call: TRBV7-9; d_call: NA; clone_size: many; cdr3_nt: TGTGCCAGCAGCGCGTCCGGGACGGACAATGAGCAGTTCTTC; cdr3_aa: CASSASGTDNEQFF
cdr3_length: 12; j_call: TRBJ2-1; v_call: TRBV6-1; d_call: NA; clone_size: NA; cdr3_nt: TGTGCCAGCAGCGACTACCCCGGTGAGCAGTTCTTC; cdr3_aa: CASSDYPGEQFF
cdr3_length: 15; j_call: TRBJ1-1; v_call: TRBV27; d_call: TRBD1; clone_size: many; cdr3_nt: TGTGCCAGCAGTTTACTGGGACAGGGATACACTGAAGCTTTCTTT; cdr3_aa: CASSLLGQGYTEAFF
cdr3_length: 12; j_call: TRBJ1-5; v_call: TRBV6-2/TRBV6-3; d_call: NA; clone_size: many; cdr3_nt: TGTGCCAGCAGTTCCAGGGATCAGCCCCAGCATTTT; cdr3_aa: CASSSRDQPQHF
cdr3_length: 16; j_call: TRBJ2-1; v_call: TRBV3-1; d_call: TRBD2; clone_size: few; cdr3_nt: TGTGCCAGCAGCCAAGACCGGGGGGGGGATATCAATGAGCAGTTCTTC; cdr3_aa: CASSQDRGGDINEQFF
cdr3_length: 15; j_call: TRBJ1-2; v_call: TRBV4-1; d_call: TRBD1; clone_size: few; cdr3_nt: TGCGCCAGCAGCCAAGAGAACAGGGGGCGAAGTGGCTACACCTTC; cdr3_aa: CASSQENRGRSGYTF
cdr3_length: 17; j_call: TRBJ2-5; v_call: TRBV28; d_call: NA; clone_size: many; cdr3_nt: TGTGCCAGCAGTTTTGGCCGAGGGACGGGAGTAGAAGAGACCCAGTACTTC; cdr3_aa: CASSFGRGTGVEETQYF
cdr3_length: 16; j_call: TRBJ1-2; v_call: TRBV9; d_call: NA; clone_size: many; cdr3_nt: TGTGCCAGCAGCCTCGCTTCGAGCCCCTTGGACTATGGCTACACCTTC; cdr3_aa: CASSLASSPLDYGYTF
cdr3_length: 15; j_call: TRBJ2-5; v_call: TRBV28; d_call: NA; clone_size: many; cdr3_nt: TGTGCCAGCAGTGAAGAAGGGGTAGGAAGAGAGACCCAGTACTTC; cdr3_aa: CASSEEGVGRETQYF
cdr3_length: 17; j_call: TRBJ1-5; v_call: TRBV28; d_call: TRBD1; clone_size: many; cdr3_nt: TGTGCCAGCAGTTTGTTTAGGACAGGGGTAGGTCGGCAGCCCCAGCATTTT; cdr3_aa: CASSLFRTGVGRQPQHF